The rows below give T cell receptor beta chains drawn from one sample of a study. TCRdb itself ran the 5' RACE reads through MiXCR, one entry per CDR3 protein. Altogether roughly 57,000 distinct CDR3 sequences are present, more than 20% being singletons, with the ten largest covering 3.2%. Sequencing was carried out using tumor-infiltrating Tregs sorted from the breast tumor. These receptors were taken from a female donor with breast cancer. The CDR3 runs from the conserved cysteine through the conserved F or W. A D gene is named only where the DNA matches it firmly. Expanded clones are given a class, and other clones once, few, many or no size at all.

v_call	d_call	clone_size	cdr3_aa
TRBV5-1	TRBD1	-	CASSPWDSGTTEAFF
TRBV11-3	TRBD1	few	CASRFRDSSYEQYF
TRBV7-3	-	-	CASSLRHTDMQYF
TRBV29-1	TRBD1	few	CSSQTGDYGYTF
TRBV7-2	-	-	CASSLSWRTDTQYF
TRBV7-8	-	-	CASSLSGSTEAFF
TRBV7-2	TRBD2	few	CASSRRTSGGVADTQYF
TRBV12-3/TRBV12-4	TRBD1	-	CASTGQGYNEQFF
TRBV9	-	few	CASSGQGLTNEKLFF
TRBV11-2	TRBD1	many	CASSPRNRGRGEQYF
TRBV7-9	-	few	CASSLQRGNNSPLHF
TRBV20-1	-	few	CSASIPGRKPNTEAFF
TRBV9	-	few	CASSKDGSSYNEQFF
TRBV6-5	-	many	CASSYSSWPEHAITEAFF
TRBV7-2	-	-	CASSTTPGLLEQYF
TRBV6-5	-	many	CASQGPNQPQHF
TRBV28	-	many	CASRLRGWRYGYTF
TRBV7-9	-	once	CASSLPQGVQETQYF
TRBV20-1	TRBD1	-	CSARVPQGGPEAFF
TRBV6-4	TRBD1	many	CASSMTGESPYGYTF
TRBV5-6	-	few	CASSRTRELFF
TRBV6-5	-	many	CATWAGDRYYEQYF
TRBV11-2	-	-	CASSLGGSGWDTQYF
TRBV6-5	TRBD2	few	CASSDFSGASTDTQYF
TRBV7-6	-	-	CASSHRQSGTEAFF
TRBV5-1	TRBD2	medium-sized	CASSFSGRYNEQFF
TRBV7-3	-	-	CASSLMGSLRGYTGELFF
TRBV7-2	-	few	CASSPPVQFSEAFF
TRBV27	-	many	CASSLSGPYEQYF
TRBV18	-	-	CASSPAVTGANVLTF
TRBV20-1	-	many	CSARVGTYGYTF
TRBV20-1	-	-	CSATQGISNQPQHF
TRBV20-1	TRBD1	-	CSASTGGRGNEQFF
TRBV5-1	TRBD1	-	CASSSVDRAYGYTF
TRBV5-1	TRBD2	few	CASSATPGRENAEQFF
TRBV10-3	-	-	CAISTQASRPHEQYF
TRBV29-1	TRBD1	few	CSVVQGWASEQYF
TRBV10-2	TRBD2	-	CASSSGLAGSYEQYF
TRBV20-1	-	few	CRARVPPQSYEQYF
TRBV4-3	-	many	CASSQDPELGAKNIQYF
TRBV9	-	few	CASSVGGGGYTF
TRBV6-6	TRBD1	few	CASSFGTGGAETQYF
TRBV6-5	TRBD2	many	CASSPGRLAKNIQYF
TRBV6-5	-	many	CASSLTGPVGSVPYEQYF
TRBV7-2	-	many	CASSPDYLSTDTQYF
TRBV28	-	-	CASSLYLQPYEQYF
TRBV24-1	TRBD1	once	CATADRTNTGELFF
TRBV24-1	TRBD2	-	CATAGLAGAGGELFF
TRBV18	TRBD1	-	CASSLQGGVYEQYF
TRBV7-9	-	few	CASSLRANYGYTF
TRBV7-8	-	-	CASSQGRRINQPQHF
TRBV20-1	-	-	CSASFLGAYEQFF